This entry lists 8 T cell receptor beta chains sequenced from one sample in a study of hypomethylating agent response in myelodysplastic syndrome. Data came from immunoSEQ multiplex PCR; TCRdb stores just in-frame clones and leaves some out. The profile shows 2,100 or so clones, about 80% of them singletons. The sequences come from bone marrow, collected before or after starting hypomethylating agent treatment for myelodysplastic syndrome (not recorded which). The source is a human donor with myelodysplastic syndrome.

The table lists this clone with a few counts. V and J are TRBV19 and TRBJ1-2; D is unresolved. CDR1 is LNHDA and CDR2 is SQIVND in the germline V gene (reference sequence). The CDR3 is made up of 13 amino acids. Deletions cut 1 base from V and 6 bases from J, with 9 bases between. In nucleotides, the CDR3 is TGTGCCAGTAGTATAGGGGCACATGATGGCTACACCTTC. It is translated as CASSIGAHDGYTF.

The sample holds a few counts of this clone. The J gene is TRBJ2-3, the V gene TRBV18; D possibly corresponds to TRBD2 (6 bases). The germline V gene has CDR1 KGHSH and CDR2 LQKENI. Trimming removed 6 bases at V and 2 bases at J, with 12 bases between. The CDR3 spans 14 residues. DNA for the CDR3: TGTGCCAGCTCCGTAGCGGCCTTCACAGATACGCAGTATTTT. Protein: CASSVAAFTDTQYF.

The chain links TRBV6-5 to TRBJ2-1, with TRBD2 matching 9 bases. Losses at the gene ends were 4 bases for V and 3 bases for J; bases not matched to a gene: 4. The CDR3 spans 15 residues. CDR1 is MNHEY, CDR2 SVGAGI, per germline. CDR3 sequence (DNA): TGTGCCAGCAGTTCCGGACTAGCGATCTACAATGAGCAGTTCTTC. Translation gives CASSSGLAIYNEQFF.

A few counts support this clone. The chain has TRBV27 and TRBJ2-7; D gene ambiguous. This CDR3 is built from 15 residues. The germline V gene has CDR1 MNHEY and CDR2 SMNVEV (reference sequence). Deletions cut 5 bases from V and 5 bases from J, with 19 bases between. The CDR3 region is CASSPGWSPEDEQYF. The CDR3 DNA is TGTGCCAGCAGTCCCGGGTGGAGTCCAGAGGACGAGCAGTACTTC.

CDR3 nucleotides: TGTGCCAGCAGTGCCCAGGGGTTAGGGGCCTACGAGCAGTACTTC. This gives the protein CASSAQGLGAYEQYF. The genes are TRBV27 and TRBJ2-7; D might be TRBD1 (6 bases). The germline V and J ends were trimmed by 5 bases and 2 bases, with 16 bases remaining between them. In germline, CDR1 is MNHEY, CDR2 SMNVEV (reference sequence). CDR3 length: 15 amino acids.

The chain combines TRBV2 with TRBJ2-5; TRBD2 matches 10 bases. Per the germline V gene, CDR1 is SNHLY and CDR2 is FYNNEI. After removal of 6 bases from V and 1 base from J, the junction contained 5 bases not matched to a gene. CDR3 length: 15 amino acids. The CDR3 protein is CASRSRTSGQETQYF. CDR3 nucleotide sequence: TGTGCCAGCAGATCTAGGACTAGCGGCCAAGAGACCCAGTACTTC.

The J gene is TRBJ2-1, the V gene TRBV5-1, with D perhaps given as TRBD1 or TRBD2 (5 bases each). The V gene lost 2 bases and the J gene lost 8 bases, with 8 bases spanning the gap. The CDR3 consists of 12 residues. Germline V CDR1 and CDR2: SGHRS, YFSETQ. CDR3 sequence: CASSFRGDEQFF. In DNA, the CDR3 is TGCGCCAGCAGCTTCCGAGGGGATGAGCAGTTCTTC.

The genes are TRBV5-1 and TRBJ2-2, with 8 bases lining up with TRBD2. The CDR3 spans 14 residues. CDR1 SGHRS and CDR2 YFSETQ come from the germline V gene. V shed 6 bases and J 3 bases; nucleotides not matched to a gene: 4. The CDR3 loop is CASTTAGDTGELFF. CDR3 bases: TGCGCCAGCACCACAGCGGGGGACACCGGGGAGCTGTTTTTT.